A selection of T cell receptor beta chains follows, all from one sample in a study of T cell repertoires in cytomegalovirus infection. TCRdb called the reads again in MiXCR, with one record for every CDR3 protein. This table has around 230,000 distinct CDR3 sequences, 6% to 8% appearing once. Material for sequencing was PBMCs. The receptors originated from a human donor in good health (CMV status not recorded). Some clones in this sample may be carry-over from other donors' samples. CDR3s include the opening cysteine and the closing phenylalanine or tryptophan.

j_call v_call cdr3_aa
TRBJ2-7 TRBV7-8 CASSPFIWGGTESYEQYF
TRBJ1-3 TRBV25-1 CASSELPDFSSGNTIYF
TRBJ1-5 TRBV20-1 CSARDWEGTQHF
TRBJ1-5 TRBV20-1 CSAKQDNSNQPQHF
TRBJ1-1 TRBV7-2 CASSPRGTVNTEAFF
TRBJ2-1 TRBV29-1 CSVVQGTWGNEQFF
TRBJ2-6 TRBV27 CASSFVVSGANVLTF
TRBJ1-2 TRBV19 CASIPDRPAANYGYTF
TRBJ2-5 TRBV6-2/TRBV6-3 CASSLPIPLTRTYDQETQYF
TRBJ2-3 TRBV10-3 CAISPTTGQAQYF
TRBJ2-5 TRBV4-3 CASSQDRMAETQYF
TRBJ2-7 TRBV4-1 CASSQDLVSRIYEQYF
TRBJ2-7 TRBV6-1 CASRVTGLGEQYF
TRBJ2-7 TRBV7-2 CASSLGWSQALYEQYF
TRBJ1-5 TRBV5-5 CASSLLGILNQPQHF
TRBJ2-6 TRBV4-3 CASSQVGGVVLANVLTF
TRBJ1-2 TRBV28 CASSTTGSNYGYTF